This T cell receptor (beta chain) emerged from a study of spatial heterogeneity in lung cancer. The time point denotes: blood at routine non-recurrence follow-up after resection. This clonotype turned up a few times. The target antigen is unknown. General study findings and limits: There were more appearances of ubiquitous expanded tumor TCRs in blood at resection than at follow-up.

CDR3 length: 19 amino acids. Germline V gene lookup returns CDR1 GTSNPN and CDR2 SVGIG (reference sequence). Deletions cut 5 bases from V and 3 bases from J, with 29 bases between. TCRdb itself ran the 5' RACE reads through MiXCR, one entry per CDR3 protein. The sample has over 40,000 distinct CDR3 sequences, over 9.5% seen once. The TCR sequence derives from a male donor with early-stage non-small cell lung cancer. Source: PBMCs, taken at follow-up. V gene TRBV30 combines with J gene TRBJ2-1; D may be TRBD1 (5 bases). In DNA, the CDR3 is TGTGCCTGGCCTACAGGATCTCTTTATATTAAACTGCTCTACAATGAGCAGTTCTTC. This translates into CAWPTGSLYIKLLYNEQFF. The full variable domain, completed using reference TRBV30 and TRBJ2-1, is SQTIHQWPATLVQPVGSPLSLECTVEGTSNPNLYWYRQAAGRGLQLLFYSVGIGQISSEVPQNLSASRPQDRQFILSSKKLLLSDSGFYLCAWPTGSLYIKLLYNEQFFGPGTRLTVL.